This passage covers 13 T cell receptor beta chains from one sample sequenced in a study of sequential checkpoint blockade in melanoma. Repertoires were generated with immunoSEQ multiplex PCR, while TCRdb's copy carries only in-frame clones and drops some. The table shows about 18,000 clones, with approximately 26% occurring only once. The sample's treatment: randomized to nivolumab then ipilimumab (arm A) or the reverse (arm B). The sample consisted of tumor tissue (inferred from file names), taken from a patient given nivolumab and ipilimumab in sequence. The receptors were sampled from a human donor with melanoma.

V and J are TRBV19 and TRBJ1-1, with D maybe TRBD1 (5 bases). V dropped 3 bases and J dropped 1 base, with 12 bases sitting between them. There are 15 residues in the CDR3. Germline assignment: CDR1 LNHDA and CDR2 SQIVND (reference sequence). CDR3 DNA: TGTGCCAGTAGTATTCCGGCCGGGACGAACACTGAAGCTTTCTTT. It codes for CASSIPAGTNTEAFF.

V is TRBV19 and J is TRBJ1-4; D is undetermined. The CDR3 runs 14 residues. Germline V gene sequence: CDR1 LNHDA, CDR2 SQIVND (reference sequence). V lost 4 bases and J lost 6, with 12 bases in between. This CDR3 reads CASSTTTGYEKLFF. In nucleotides, the CDR3 is TGTGCCAGTAGTACGACAACTGGGTATGAAAAACTGTTTTTT.

This clone is medium-sized in the sample. The gene calls are TRBV6-8 and TRBJ2-7, with 15 bases identical to TRBD2. J was trimmed by 3 bases and V by 6 bases; bases with no gene match: 3. This CDR3 is 15 amino acids long. Germline CDR1 and CDR2: MNHGY and SAAAGT. The CDR3 is CASSGLAGGNYEQYF. CDR3 bases: TGTGCCAGCAGCGGACTAGCGGGAGGGAACTACGAGCAGTACTTC.

This clone was seen only a few times. CDR3 region: CASSIAQQVPGYTF. The DNA for the CDR3 is TGTGCCAGTAGTATAGCCCAACAGGTGCCTGGCTACACCTTC. The chain links TRBV19 to TRBJ1-2; maybe TRBD1 (5 bases). Germline V gene sequence: CDR1 LNHDA, CDR2 SQIVND (reference sequence). Trimming took off 1 base at V and 7 bases at J, with 13 bases between the two ends. This CDR3 comprises 14 residues.

The gene calls are TRBV11-3 and TRBJ1-1; weak D call: TRBD1 (6 bases). V lost 6 bases to trimming and J lost 4 bases, with 15 bases between them. The CDR3 consists of 14 residues. Germline V gene sequence: CDR1 SGHNT, CDR2 YENEEA. This CDR3 reads CASSPQIQGTEAFF. CDR3 nucleotides: TGTGCCAGCAGTCCTCAAATACAGGGCACTGAAGCTTTCTTT.

The V and J genes are TRBV19 and TRBJ1-1, with D possibly being TRBD1 (6 bases). The ends were cut back, 2 bases at V and 2 bases at J, with 18 bases in the middle. Germline values: CDR1 LNHDA, CDR2 SQIVND (reference sequence). This CDR3 has 17 amino acids. CDR3 nucleotides: TGTGCCAGTAGTATACCCCCGCTACAGGGTGGAAACACTGAAGCTTTCTTT. It yields the protein CASSIPPLQGGNTEAFF.

This clone occurred a few times. This chain joins TRBV7-4 and TRBJ2-1; D unresolved. CDR3 size: 13 residues. The V and J ends lost 8 bases and 5 bases respectively, with 13 bases between them. Germline loops: CDR1 SGHVT, CDR2 SQSDAQ. The CDR3 region is CASRAGPNNEQFF. DNA for the CDR3: TGTGCCAGCCGGGCCGGGCCGAACAATGAGCAGTTCTTC.

This clone has a handful of counts. The chain has TRBV6-8 and TRBJ2-1; no reliable D call. The CDR3 length is 13 residues. Germline V gene sequence: CDR1 MNHGY, CDR2 SAAAGT. With 10 bases removed from V and 6 bases from J, the gap between germline ends came to 16 bases. CDR3 in amino acids: CATIRRSINEQFF. The CDR3 bases are TGTGCCACCATCCGGCGATCGATCAATGAGCAGTTCTTC.

This clone was seen only a few times. As DNA, the CDR3 is TGTGCCAGCAGTGCAACTAGCGGGAGGGCCTACGAGCAGTACTTC. Its protein product is CASSATSGRAYEQYF. The chain couples TRBV6-8 to TRBJ2-7, with TRBD2 identical over 13 bases. This CDR3 is 15 amino acids long. Per germline, CDR1 MNHGY and CDR2 SAAAGT. V shed 5 bases, J shed 2 bases, and the junction held 3 bases outside the gene matches.

The V and J genes are TRBV5-1 and TRBJ2-7; D is uncertain. Germline loops: CDR1 SGHRS, CDR2 YFSETQ. The CDR3 sequence is 14 residues long. V was clipped by 3 bases and J by 2 bases, with 12 bases between them. In nucleotides, the CDR3 is TGCGCCAGCAGCTCCCTGACTGGCCCCTACGAGCAGTACTTC. This encodes CASSSLTGPYEQYF. Full variable domain (outside the CDR3, taken from reference TRBV5-1 and TRBJ2-7): KAGVTQTPRYLIKTRGQQVTLSCSPISGHRSVSWYQQTPGQGLQFLFEYFSETQRNKGNFPGRFSGRQFSNSRSEMNVSTLELGDSALYLCASSSLTGPYEQYFGPGTRLTVT.

This rearrangement joins TRBV9 to TRBJ1-1; no definite D call. CDR1 and CDR2 (germline): SGDLS, YYNGEE. Trimming stripped 0 bases from V and 1 base from J, with 13 bases between. The CDR3 spans 16 residues. The CDR3 coding sequence is TGTGCCAGCAGCGTAGGTTGGGGAGCTACGAACACTGAAGCTTTCTTT. Translating gives CASSVGWGATNTEAFF.

DNA for the CDR3: TGTGCCAGCAGCCAAGAATGGGGGAACACTGAAGCTTTCTTT. Residues: CASSQEWGNTEAFF. This rearrangement joins TRBV14 to TRBJ1-1; no reliable D call. The V end lost 0 bases, the J end lost 1 base, and 6 bases lay between the germline ends. CDR1 is SGHDN and CDR2 is FVKESK in the germline V gene. This CDR3 region has 14 residues.

The rearrangement uses TRBV6-8 and TRBJ2-5; 9 positions match TRBD2. V was pared by 5 bases and J by 7 bases, with 5 bases of the junction left unmatched. Germline V lookup: CDR1 MNHGY, CDR2 SAAAGT. The CDR3 is 13 residues long. The CDR3 spells CASSQLAGRTQYF. The CDR3 DNA is TGTGCCAGCAGTCAGCTAGCGGGAAGGACCCAGTACTTC.